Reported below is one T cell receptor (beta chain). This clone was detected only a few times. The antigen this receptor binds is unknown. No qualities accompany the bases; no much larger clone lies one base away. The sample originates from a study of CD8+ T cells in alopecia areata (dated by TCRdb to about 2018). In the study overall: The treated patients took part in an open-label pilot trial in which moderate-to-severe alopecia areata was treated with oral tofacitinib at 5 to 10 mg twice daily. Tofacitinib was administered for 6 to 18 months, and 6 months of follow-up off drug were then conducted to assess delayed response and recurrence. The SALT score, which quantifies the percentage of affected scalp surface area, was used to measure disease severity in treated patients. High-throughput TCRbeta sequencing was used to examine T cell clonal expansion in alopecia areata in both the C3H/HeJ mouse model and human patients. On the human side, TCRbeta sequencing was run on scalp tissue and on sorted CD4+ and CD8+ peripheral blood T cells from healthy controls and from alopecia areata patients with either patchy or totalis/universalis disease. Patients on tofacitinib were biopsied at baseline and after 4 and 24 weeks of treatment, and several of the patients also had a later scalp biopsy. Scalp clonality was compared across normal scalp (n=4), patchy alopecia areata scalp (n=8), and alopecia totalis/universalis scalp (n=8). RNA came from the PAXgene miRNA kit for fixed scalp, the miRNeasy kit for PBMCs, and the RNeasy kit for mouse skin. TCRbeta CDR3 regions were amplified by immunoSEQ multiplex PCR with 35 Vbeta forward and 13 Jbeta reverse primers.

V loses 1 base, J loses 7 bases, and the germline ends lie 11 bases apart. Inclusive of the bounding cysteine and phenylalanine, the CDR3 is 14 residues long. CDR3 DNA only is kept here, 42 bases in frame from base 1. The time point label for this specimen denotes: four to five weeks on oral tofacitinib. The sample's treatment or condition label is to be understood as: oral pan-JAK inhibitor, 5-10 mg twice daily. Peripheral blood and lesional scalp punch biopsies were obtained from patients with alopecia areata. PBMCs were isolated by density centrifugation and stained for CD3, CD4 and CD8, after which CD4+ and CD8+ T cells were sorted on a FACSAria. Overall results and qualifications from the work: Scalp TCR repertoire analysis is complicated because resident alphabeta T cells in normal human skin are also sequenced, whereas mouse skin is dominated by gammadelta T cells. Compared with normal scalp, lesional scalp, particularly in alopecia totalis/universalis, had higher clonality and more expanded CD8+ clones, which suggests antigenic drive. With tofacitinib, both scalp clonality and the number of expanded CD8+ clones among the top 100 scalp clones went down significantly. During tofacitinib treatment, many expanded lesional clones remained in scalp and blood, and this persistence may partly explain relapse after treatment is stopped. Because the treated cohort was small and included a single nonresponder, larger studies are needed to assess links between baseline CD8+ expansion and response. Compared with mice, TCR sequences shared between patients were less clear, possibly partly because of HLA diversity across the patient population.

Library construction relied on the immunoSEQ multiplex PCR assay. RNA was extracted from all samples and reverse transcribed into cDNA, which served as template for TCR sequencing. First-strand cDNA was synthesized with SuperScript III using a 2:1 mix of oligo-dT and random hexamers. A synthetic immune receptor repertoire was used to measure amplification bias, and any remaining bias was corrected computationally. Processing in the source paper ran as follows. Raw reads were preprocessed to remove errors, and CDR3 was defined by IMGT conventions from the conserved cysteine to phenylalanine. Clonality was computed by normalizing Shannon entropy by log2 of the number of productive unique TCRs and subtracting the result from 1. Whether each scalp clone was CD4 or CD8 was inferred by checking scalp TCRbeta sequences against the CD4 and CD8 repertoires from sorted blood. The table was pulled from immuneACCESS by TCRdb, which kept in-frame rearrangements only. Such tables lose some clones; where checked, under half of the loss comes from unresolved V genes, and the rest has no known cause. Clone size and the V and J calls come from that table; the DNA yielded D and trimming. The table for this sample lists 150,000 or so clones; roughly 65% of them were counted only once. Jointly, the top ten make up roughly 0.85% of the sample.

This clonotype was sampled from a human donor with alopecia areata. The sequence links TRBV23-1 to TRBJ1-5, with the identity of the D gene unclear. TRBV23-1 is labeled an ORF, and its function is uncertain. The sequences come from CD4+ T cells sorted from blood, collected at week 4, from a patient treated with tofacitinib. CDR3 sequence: CASSQWREVQPQHF. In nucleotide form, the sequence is TGCGCCAGCAGTCAATGGAGGGAGGTGCAGCCCCAGCATTTT.